The clone carrying this TCR beta chain was recorded once. The antigen remains unidentified. The source of the sample is a study of cytomegalovirus exposure and HLA in healthy donors. The study's findings and limits: Among CMV-associated TCR beta chains, most appeared HLA-restricted in a later analysis.

PCR involved 60 Vbeta and 13 Jbeta primers. Repertoires were generated with immunoSEQ multiplex PCR, while TCRdb's copy carries only in-frame clones and drops some. In the table there are about 200,000 clones, over 75% of which are singletons. The length of the CDR3 is 19 residues. The junction had 25 bases not matched to a gene; V was cut back by 5 bases and J by 10 bases. CDR1 is SGHAT and CDR2 is FQNNGV in the germline V gene. The TCR originated in a woman in her 30s in good health and CMV-seronegative. This chain connects TRBV11-2 to TRBJ2-1, with 8 bases aligning to TRBD2. Sequencing was done on a sample of PBMCs. The CDR3 DNA is TGTGCCAGCAGCACACTAAACCCTAAGGGAGCGGGGGCCGTTGGAGAGCAGTTCTTC. This encodes CASSTLNPKGAGAVGEQFF.